The 15 T cell receptor beta chains reported below all come from one sample, sequenced in a study of tumor and adjacent non-tumor tissue in lung cancer. The template was RNA from unsorted bulk tissue. Three rounds of nested PCR, following a modified ARM-PCR protocol, produced the TCRbeta library. TCRdb itself ran the multiplex PCR reads through MiXCR, one entry per CDR3 protein. This table has 100,000 to 150,000 distinct CDR3 sequences, roughly 67% appearing once. Sequenced sample: lung tumor tissue. The receptors here all came from a man aged 25-45 years with non-small cell lung cancer.

Details on this clonotype: Sequence at one end of the junction differs from germline and may be a read error. This sequence joins TRBV6-1 and TRBJ1-2; tentatively, D is TRBD1 (5 bases). The germline CDR1 and CDR2 sequences are MNHNS and SASEGT. The CDR3 runs 13 residues. CDR3 region: CTSNELDIYGYTF. In DNA form, the CDR3 reads TGTACCAGCAATGAATTGGACATCTATGGCTACACCTTC.

The chain is built from TRBV6-5 and TRBJ2-3, with TRBD2 as a possible D gene (6 bases). The CDR3 has 18 amino acids. Between the trimmed V and J ends, which lost 0 bases and 0 bases, there was a span of 16 bases. Looked up from germline, CDR1 is MNHEY and CDR2 is SVGAGI. CDR3 region: CASSYSSAPGTSTDTQYF. CDR3 DNA: TGTGCCAGCAGTTACTCGAGCGCGCCTGGGACTAGCACAGATACGCAGTATTTT.

For this clonotype: The conserved phenylalanine or tryptophan normally closing the CDR3 is absent here, so this likely arose from a read error. CDR3 coding DNA: TGTGCCAGCAGTTACTCCGGGGACTATGGCTACACCCTC. Translated: CASSYSGDYGYTL. The gene calls are TRBV6-5 and TRBJ1-2; D is ambiguous. The CDR3 has 13 residues. Germline-derived CDR1 and CDR2 are MNHEY and SVGAGI. V lost 0 bases, J lost 3 bases, and 5 bases lay in between.

The chain couples TRBV11-2 to TRBJ2-2; the match to TRBD2 covers 13 bases. Germline CDR1 SGHAT, CDR2 FQNNGV. The CDR3 has 15 residues. Trimming took 8 bases from V and 5 from J; bases not matched to a gene: 5. The CDR3 reads CASALGLAGTGELFF. CDR3 DNA: TGTGCCAGCGCCCTGGGACTAGCGGGAACCGGGGAGCTGTTTTTT.

This sequence joins TRBV20-1 and TRBJ1-1; the match to TRBD1 covers 7 bases. Trimming cost V 5 bases and J 0 bases; bases outside gene matches: 9. This CDR3 contains 15 residues. Per the germline V gene, CDR1 is DFQATT and CDR2 is SNEGSKA (reference sequence). The CDR3, as DNA: TGCAGTGCTTCCCGGGGAGGGGGCATGAACACTGAAGCTTTCTTT. Translated: CSASRGGGMNTEAFF.

With regard to this clonotype: It may be a read error: a sequence one base away is much more abundant. This chain joins TRBV24-1 and TRBJ2-1; the D gene is possibly TRBD1 (6 bases). Trimming stripped 3 bases from V and 10 bases from J, with 18 bases between. CDR1 and CDR2 (germline): KGHDR, SFDVKD. This CDR3 spans 15 amino acids. The CDR3 spells CATSDQGTRVNEQFF. The DNA of the CDR3 is TGTGCCACCAGTGATCAGGGGACAAGGGTCAACGAGCAGTTCTTC.

Comment on this clonotype: The CDR3 end shows no conserved phenylalanine or tryptophan, and so a read error is likely. The V gene is TRBV6-5, the J gene TRBJ2-1, with D possibly matching TRBD2 (6 bases). This CDR3 has 15 residues. Germline V gene sequence: CDR1 MNHEY, CDR2 SVGAGI. V was trimmed by 6 bases and J by 4 bases, leaving 16 bases between them. The CDR3 DNA sequence: TGTGCCAGCAGGACTCAGGACGGGACTTACAATGAGCAGTTCCTC. It encodes CASRTQDGTYNEQFL.

Concerning this clonotype: A much larger clonotype is one base distant, so this may be a read error. Likely a read error: the CDR3 ends without its conserved phenylalanine or tryptophan. The CDR3 loop reads CASSQDKEQGREKLFY. The CDR3 DNA is TGCGCCAGCAGCCAGGACAAGGAACAGGGGCGTGAAAAACTGTTTTAT. The genes are TRBV4-3 and TRBJ1-4; 7 nucleotides match TRBD1. The CDR3 is 16 residues long. V lost 3 bases, J lost 7 bases, and 11 bases stayed unmatched. The germline gives CDR1 LGHNA, CDR2 YSLEER.

Points on this clonotype: This may stem from a read error, because a much larger clone lies one nucleotide away. The chain has TRBV4-2 and TRBJ2-3, with TRBD2 identical over 7 bases. The CDR3 contains 17 residues. Germline CDR1 LGHNA, CDR2 YNFKEQ. CDR3 region: CASSLYSGGSSIDTQYF. The CDR3 coding sequence is TGTGCCAGCAGCCTGTACTCCGGGGGGAGTAGCATAGATACGCAGTATTTT.

As to this clonotype: A much more abundant neighbour one base away suggests this may be a read error. The chain combines TRBV4-1 with TRBJ2-5; D perhaps matches TRBD1 (5 bases). With 5 bases removed from V and 2 bases from J, the gap between germline ends came to 12 bases. The CDR3 runs 14 residues. Germline loops: CDR1 MGHRA, CDR2 YSYEKL. The CDR3 region has the DNA TGCGCCAGCAGCACCAGGGTCTCACAAGAGACCCAGTACTTC. The encoded protein is CASSTRVSQETQYF.

This clonotype was observed a few times. Just one base apart from a much larger clone, this may be a read error. The V call is TRBV6-2 or TRBV6-3, the J call TRBJ2-7; perhaps TRBD1 as D (5 bases). The V and J ends lost 4 bases and 2 bases respectively, with 12 bases between them. CDR1 is MNHEY and CDR2 is SVGEGT in the germline V gene. CDR3 length: 14 amino acids. DNA of the CDR3: TGTGCCAGCAGTTTCCAGAGACAGACCTACGAGCAGTACTTC. Its protein product is CASSFQRQTYEQYF.

Points on this clonotype: This may arise from a read error, as a much more abundant clone is one base away. This sequence joins TRBV20-1 and TRBJ1-4; the D is unclear. Per the germline V gene, CDR1 is DFQATT and CDR2 is SNEGSKA (reference sequence). Trimming cost V 5 bases and J 8 bases, with 18 bases left between them. This CDR3 is built from 14 residues. The CDR3 bases are TGCAGTGCTGGATCCAGCCGGGGAGGAGAAAAACTGTTTTTT. Protein: CSAGSSRGGEKLFF.

The count of this clonotype is one. Lacking the conserved final phenylalanine or tryptophan, this CDR3 likely reflects a read error. The chain is built from TRBV20-1 and TRBJ1-2; D remains ambiguous. The CDR3 loop spans 13 amino acids. Germline V gene lookup returns CDR1 DFQATT and CDR2 SNEGSKA (reference sequence). V was pared by 3 bases and J by 3 bases, with 11 bases between. The CDR3 reads CSASGEAHYGYTL. The CDR3 DNA follows: TGCAGTGCTAGCGGGGAGGCCCACTATGGCTACACCTTA.

On this clonotype: One end of the junction fails to match germline, which may point to a read error. The CDR3 is CASSYDDTSYELYF. For the CDR3, the DNA is TGTGCCAGCAGCTACGACGACACTTCCTACGAGCTGTACTTC. The chain couples TRBV6-6 to TRBJ2-7; D unresolved. The germline gives CDR1 MNHNY, CDR2 SVGAGI (reference sequence). The CDR3 sequence is 14 residues long.

With respect to this clonotype: Compared with germline, one end of the junction differs, possibly owing to a read error. This CDR3 reads CSVVGGPDTHYF. Written as DNA, the CDR3 is TGCAGCGTTGTCGGGGGACCAGATACGCACTATTTT. This sequence joins TRBV29-1 and TRBJ2-3, with D perhaps TRBD2 (6 bases). The CDR3 spans 12 residues. Germline V gene lookup returns CDR1 SQVTM and CDR2 ANQGSEA.